These T cell receptor beta chains were read from a single sample in a study of shared clonotypes between healthy human individuals. Produced via immunoSEQ multiplex PCR; TCRdb's table is partial and in-frame only. The table includes some 1,100,000 clones, about 84% detected once. Sequencing was done on a sample of memory CD4+ T cells from PBMCs. The receptors derive from a man between 18 and 29 years old in good health. Some clones in this sample may be carry-over from other donors' samples. Both conserved end residues are part of each CDR3. The D gene is left open where the match is weak. Expanded clones are given a class, and other clones once, few, many or no size at all.

-,TRBV5-1,TRBJ2-2,-,CASSLDGRFRGANTGELFF,TGCGCCAGCAGCTTGGATGGCAGATTTCGGGGCGCGAACACCGGGGAGCTGTTTTTT
-,TRBV20-1,TRBJ1-2,-,CSARSPGGYTF,TGCAGTGCTCGTAGCCCGGGAGGCTACACCTTC
TRBD2,TRBV2,TRBJ2-1,-,CASLAGGSYNEQFF,TGTGCCAGCCTAGCGGGAGGTTCGTACAATGAGCAGTTCTTC
-,TRBV6-1,TRBJ2-5,-,CASIRWGEETQYF,TGTGCCAGCATTCGGTGGGGCGAAGAGACCCAGTACTTC
-,TRBV5-1,TRBJ2-1,-,CASRWGELNEQFF,TGCGCCAGCAGATGGGGAGAGCTCAATGAGCAGTTCTTC
TRBD2,TRBV5-1,TRBJ2-3,-,CASSLVTSGSTDTQYF,TGCGCCAGCAGCTTGGTGACTAGCGGGAGCACAGATACGCAGTATTTT
-,TRBV7-2,TRBJ2-1,-,CASSSPSRTYNEQFF,TGTGCCAGCAGCTCCCCGTCCAGGACCTACAATGAGCAGTTCTTC
-,TRBV7-2,TRBJ1-2,-,CASSLAGKDGYTF,TGTGCCAGCAGCTTAGCAGGGAAGGATGGCTACACCTTC
-,TRBV6-1,TRBJ1-1,-,CASSGWTGTSVEAFF,TGTGCCAGCAGTGGGTGGACGGGGACCTCCGTTGAAGCTTTCTTT
-,TRBV11-2,TRBJ2-2,-,CASRLTGFGTGELFF,TGTGCCAGCAGACTAACGGGTTTCGGTACCGGGGAGCTGTTTTTT
TRBD2,TRBV23-1,TRBJ2-6,-,CASSPVGGKQYSGANVLTF,TGCGCCAGCAGTCCCGTGGGGGGGAAACAATACTCTGGGGCCAACGTCCTGACTTTC
-,TRBV27,TRBJ2-3,-,CASIPKRGGGSSSRDTQYF,TGTGCCAGCATTCCTAAGAGGGGGGGAGGGTCCTCATCGCGAGATACGCAGTATTTT
TRBD1,TRBV25-1,TRBJ1-2,-,CASSHTQGARGYGYTF,TGTGCCAGCAGTCACACACAGGGGGCGCGAGGCTATGGCTACACCTTC
-,TRBV5-6,TRBJ1-2,-,CASSLLAGRGGYTF,TGTGCCAGCAGCTTGTTGGCCGGTCGGGGTGGCTACACCTTC
TRBD2,TRBV6-1,TRBJ2-7,-,CASSDGGRAPNEQYF,TGTGCCAGCAGTGACGGCGGGAGGGCCCCAAACGAGCAGTACTTC
-,TRBV9,TRBJ2-5,-,CASSVVWQGETQYF,TGTGCCAGCAGCGTAGTATGGCAGGGGGAGACCCAGTACTTC
-,TRBV28,TRBJ1-2,-,CASGKGWDYGYTF,TGTGCCAGCGGGAAGGGGTGGGACTATGGCTACACCTTC
-,TRBV10-2,TRBJ1-1,few,CASSAGNTEAFF,TGCGCCAGCAGTGCAGGGAACACTGAAGCTTTCTTT
TRBD2,TRBV11-2,TRBJ2-1,many,CASSLVPSGITYNEQFF,TGTGCCAGCAGCTTAGTACCCAGCGGGATAACCTACAATGAGCAGTTCTTC
TRBD2,TRBV7-3,TRBJ2-3,-,CASSVNGGDTQYF,TGTGCCAGCAGCGTGAACGGGGGGGATACGCAGTATTTT
TRBD2,TRBV28,TRBJ2-1,-,CASSSGLAGRVTYNEQFF,TGTGCCAGCAGCTCGGGACTAGCGGGAAGGGTAACCTACAATGAGCAGTTCTTC
-,TRBV5-6,TRBJ1-5,-,CASSLGGPGQPQHF,TGTGCCAGCAGCTTGGGGGGGCCCGGTCAGCCCCAGCATTTT
-,TRBV27,TRBJ2-3,-,CASSFGGRDTQYF,TGTGCCAGCAGTTTTGGGGGGCGGGATACGCAGTATTTT
TRBD2,TRBV11-1,TRBJ2-7,-,CASSHTGTRDF,TGTGCCAGCAGCCATACCGGGACTAGGGACTTC
TRBD1,TRBV28,TRBJ1-1,-,CASIRGRDKTAFF,TGTGCCAGCATCAGGGGGCGGGATAAAACCGCTTTCTTT
TRBD1,TRBV10-1,TRBJ2-1,-,CASIDSPARGPYNEQFF,TGCGCCAGCATCGATTCCCCGGCGAGGGGGCCCTACAATGAGCAGTTCTTC